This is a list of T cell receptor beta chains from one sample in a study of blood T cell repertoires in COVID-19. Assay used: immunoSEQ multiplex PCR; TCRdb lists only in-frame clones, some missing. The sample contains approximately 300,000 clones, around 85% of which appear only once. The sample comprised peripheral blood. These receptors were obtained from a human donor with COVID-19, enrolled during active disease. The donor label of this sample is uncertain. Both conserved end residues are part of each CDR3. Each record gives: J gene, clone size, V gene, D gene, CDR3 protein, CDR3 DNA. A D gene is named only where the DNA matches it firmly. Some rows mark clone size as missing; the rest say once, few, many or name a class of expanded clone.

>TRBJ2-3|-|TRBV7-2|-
CASSASRGYNTDTQYF
TGTGCCAGCAGCGCTAGTAGGGGTTACAACACAGATACGCAGTATTTT
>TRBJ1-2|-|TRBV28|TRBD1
CASRLLPGQGFYGYTF
TGTGCCAGCAGATTACTCCCGGGACAGGGGTTTTATGGCTACACCTTC
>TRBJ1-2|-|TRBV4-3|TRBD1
CASSMAGQGRNYGYTF
TGCGCCAGCAGCATGGCTGGACAGGGCCGAAACTATGGCTACACCTTC
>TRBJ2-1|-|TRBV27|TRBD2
CASSPRLAGNNEQFF
TGTGCCAGCAGTCCGAGACTAGCGGGTAACAATGAGCAGTTCTTC
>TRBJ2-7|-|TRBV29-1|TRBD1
CSVAPGQGPLLEQYF
TGCAGCGTTGCTCCGGGACAGGGCCCCCTTCTCGAGCAGTACTTC
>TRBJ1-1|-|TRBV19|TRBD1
CASRVTGATNTEAFF
TGTGCCAGTAGGGTGACAGGGGCCACGAACACTGAAGCTTTCTTT
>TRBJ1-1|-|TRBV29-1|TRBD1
CSVETGGYTEAFF
TGCAGCGTTGAGACAGGGGGATACACTGAAGCTTTCTTT
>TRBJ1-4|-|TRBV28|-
CASSLRGSHEKLFF
TGTGCCAGCAGTTTAAGGGGTAGTCATGAAAAACTGTTTTTT
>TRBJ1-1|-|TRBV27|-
CASRANPGRLEAFF
TGTGCCAGCAGGGCAAACCCCGGGAGGTTAGAAGCTTTCTTT
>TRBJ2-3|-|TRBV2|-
CASSRRLDADTQYF
TGTGCCAGCAGTAGGAGGTTGGATGCAGATACGCAGTATTTT
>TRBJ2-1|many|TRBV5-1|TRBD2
CASSPGTSGRWNEQFF
TGCGCCAGCAGCCCAGGGACTAGCGGGAGGTGGAATGAGCAGTTCTTC
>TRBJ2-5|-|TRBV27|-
CASSKNHQRETQYF
TGTGCCAGCAGTAAGAACCACCAGCGAGAGACCCAGTACTTC
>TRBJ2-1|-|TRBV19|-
CASSIALSGPSYNEQFF
TGTGCCAGTAGTATAGCACTGAGCGGGCCCTCCTACAATGAGCAGTTCTTC
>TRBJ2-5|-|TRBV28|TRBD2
CASSFWLAGGETQYF
TGTGCCAGCAGTTTTTGGCTAGCGGGAGGGGAGACCCAGTACTTC
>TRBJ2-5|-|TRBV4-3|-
CASSQAISGQETQYF
TGCGCCAGCAGCCAAGCGATTAGCGGCCAAGAGACCCAGTACTTC
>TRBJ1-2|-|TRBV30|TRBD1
CAWSLTGMGGYTF
TGTGCCTGGAGCCTGACAGGGATGGGTGGCTACACCTTC
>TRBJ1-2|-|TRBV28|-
CASRAAGDQWGYTF
TGTGCCAGCAGGGCGGCGGGAGATCAATGGGGCTACACCTTC
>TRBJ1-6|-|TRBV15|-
CATSPLGPTLHF
TGTGCCACCAGCCCCCTGGGGCCAACCCTCCACTTT
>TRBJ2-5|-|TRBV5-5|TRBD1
CASSLPTGAETQYF
TGTGCCAGCAGCCTACCCACAGGGGCCGAGACCCAGTACTTC
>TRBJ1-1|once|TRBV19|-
CASSYHENTEAFF
TGTGCCAGTAGCTATCACGAGAACACTGAAGCTTTCTTT